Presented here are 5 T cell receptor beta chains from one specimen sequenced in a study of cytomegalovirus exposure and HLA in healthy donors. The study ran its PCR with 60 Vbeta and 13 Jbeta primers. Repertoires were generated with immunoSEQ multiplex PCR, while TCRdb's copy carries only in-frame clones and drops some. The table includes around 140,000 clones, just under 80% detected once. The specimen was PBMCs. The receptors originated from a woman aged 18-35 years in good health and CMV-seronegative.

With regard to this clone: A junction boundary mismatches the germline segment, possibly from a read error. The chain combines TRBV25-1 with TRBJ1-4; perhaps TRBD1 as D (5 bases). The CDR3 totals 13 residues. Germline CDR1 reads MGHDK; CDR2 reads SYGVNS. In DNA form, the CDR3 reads TGTGCCAGCAGAGAATCGGGGGATGAAAAACTGTTTTTT. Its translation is CASRESGDEKLFF.

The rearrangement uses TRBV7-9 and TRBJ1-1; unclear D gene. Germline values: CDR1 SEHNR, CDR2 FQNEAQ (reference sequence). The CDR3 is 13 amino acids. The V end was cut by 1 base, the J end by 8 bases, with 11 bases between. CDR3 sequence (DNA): TGTGCCAGCAGCTTAGTCACGTCGGGAGAAGCTTTCTTT. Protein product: CASSLVTSGEAFF.

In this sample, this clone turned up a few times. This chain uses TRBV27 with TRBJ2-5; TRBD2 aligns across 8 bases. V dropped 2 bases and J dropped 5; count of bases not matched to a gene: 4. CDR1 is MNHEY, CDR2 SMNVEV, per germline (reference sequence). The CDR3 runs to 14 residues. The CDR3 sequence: CASSLSGRGETQYF. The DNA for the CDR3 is TGTGCCAGCAGTTTAAGCGGGAGAGGGGAGACCCAGTACTTC.

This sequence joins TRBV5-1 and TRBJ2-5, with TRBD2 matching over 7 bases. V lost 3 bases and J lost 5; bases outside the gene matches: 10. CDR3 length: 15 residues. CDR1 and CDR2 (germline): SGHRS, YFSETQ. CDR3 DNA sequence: TGCGCCAGCAGCTCGGGACTATTTCCGAGGGAGACCCAGTACTTC. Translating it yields CASSSGLFPRETQYF. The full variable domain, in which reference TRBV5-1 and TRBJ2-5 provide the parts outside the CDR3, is KAGVTQTPRYLIKTRGQQVTLSCSPISGHRSVSWYQQTPGQGLQFLFEYFSETQRNKGNFPGRFSGRQFSNSRSEMNVSTLELGDSALYLCASSSGLFPRETQYFGPGTRLLVL.

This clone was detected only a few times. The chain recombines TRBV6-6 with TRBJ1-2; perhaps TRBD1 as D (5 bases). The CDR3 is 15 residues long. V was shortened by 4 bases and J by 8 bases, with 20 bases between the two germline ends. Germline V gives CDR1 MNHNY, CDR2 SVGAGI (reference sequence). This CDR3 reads CASSFQYSGGRGYTF. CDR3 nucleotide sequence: TGTGCCAGCAGTTTTCAATACAGTGGGGGGAGAGGCTACACCTTC.